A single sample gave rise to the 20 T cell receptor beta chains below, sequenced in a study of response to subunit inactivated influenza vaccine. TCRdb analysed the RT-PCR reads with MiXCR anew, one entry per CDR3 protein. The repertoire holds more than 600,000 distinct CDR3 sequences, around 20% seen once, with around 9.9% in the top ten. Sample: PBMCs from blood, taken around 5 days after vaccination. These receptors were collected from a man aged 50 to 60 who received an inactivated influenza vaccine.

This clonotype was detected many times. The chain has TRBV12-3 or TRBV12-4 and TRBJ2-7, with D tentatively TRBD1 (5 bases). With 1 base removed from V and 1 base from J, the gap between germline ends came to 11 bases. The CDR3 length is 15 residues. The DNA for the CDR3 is TGTGCCAGCAGTTTAGTGGGGCCAGGGTCCTACGAGCAGTACTTC. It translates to CASSLVGPGSYEQYF.

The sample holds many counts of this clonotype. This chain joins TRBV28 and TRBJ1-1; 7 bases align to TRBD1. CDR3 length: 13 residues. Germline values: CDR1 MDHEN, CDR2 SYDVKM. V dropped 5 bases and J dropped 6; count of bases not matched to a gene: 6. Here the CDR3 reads CASSPPGQPEAFF. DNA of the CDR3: TGTGCCAGCAGTCCACCGGGACAGCCTGAAGCTTTCTTT. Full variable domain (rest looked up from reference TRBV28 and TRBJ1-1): DVKVTQSSRYLVKRTGEKVFLECVQDMDHENMFWYRQDPGLGLRLIYFSYDVKMKEKGDIPEGYSVSREKKERFSLILESASTNQTSMYLCASSPPGQPEAFFGQGTRLTVV.

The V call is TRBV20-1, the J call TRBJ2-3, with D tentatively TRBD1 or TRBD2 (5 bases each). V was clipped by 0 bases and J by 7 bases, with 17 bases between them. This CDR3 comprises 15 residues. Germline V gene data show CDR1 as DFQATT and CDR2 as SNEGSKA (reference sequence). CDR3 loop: CSARDVGDPPNTQYF. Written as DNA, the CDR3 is TGCAGTGCTAGAGATGTGGGGGACCCCCCAAATACGCAGTATTTT.

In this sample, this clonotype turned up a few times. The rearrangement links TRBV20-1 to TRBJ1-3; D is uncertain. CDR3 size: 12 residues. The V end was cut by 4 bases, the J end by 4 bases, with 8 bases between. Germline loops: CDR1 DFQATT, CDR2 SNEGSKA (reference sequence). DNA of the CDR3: TGCAGTGCTACGGGAGCCGGAAACACCATATATTTT. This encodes CSATGAGNTIYF.

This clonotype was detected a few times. The CDR3 sequence: CASSSNELWAGSTDTQYF. The DNA of the CDR3 is TGTGCCAGCAGCTCCAACGAGTTGTGGGCAGGAAGCACAGATACGCAGTATTTT. This chain connects TRBV11-3 to TRBJ2-3; D not certain. This CDR3 comprises 18 residues. V lost 4 bases and J 0 bases, leaving 20 bases between the germline ends. The germline gives CDR1 SGHNT, CDR2 YENEEA.

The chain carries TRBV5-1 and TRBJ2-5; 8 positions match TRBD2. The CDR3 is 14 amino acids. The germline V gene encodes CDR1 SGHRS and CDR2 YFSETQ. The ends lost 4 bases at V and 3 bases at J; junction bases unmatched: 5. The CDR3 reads CASSPGTREETQYF. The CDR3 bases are TGCGCCAGCAGCCCCGGGACTAGGGAAGAGACCCAGTACTTC.

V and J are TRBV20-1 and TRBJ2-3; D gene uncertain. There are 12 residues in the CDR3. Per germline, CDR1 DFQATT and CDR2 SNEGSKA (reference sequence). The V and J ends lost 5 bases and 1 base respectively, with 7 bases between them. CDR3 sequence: CSASDGTDTQYF. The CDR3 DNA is TGCAGTGCTTCCGACGGCACAGATACGCAGTATTTT.

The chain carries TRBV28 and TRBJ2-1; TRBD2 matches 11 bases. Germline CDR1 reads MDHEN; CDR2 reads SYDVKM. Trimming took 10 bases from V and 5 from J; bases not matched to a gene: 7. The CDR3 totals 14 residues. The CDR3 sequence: CATITSGSNNEQFF. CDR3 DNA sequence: TGTGCCACCATCACTAGCGGGAGTAACAATGAGCAGTTCTTC.

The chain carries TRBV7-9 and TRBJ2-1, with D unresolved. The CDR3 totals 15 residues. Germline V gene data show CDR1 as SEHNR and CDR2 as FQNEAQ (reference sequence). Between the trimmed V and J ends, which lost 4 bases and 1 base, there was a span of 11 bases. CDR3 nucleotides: TGTGCCAGCAGCTCCGCGTATAGGTCCTACAATGAGCAGTTCTTC. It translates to CASSSAYRSYNEQFF. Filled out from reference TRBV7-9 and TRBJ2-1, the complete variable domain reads DTGVSQNPRHKITKRGQNVTFRCDPISEHNRLYWYRQTLGQGPEFLTYFQNEAQLEKSRLLSDRFSAERPKGSFSTLEIQRTEQGDSAMYLCASSSAYRSYNEQFFGPGTRLTVL.

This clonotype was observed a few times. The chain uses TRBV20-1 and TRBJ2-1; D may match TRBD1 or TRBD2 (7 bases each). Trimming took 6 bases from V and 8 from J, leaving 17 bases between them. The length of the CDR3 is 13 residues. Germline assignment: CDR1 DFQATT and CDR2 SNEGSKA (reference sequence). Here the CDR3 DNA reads TGCAGTGCCGGGGGGAGGGGGCAGCATGAGCAGTTCTTC. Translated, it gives CSAGGRGQHEQFF.

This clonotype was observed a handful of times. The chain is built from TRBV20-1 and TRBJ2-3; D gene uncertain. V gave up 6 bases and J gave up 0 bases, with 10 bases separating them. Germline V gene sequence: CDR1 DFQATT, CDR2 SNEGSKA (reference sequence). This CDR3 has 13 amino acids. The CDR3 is CSAARSSTDTQYF. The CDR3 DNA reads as TGCAGTGCGGCGCGGTCTAGCACAGATACGCAGTATTTT.

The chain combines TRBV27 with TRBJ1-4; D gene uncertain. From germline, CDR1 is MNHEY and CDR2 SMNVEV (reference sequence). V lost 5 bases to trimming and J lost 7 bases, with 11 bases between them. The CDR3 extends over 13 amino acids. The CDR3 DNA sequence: TGTGCCAGCAGTCGAGCCTCCGCTGAAAAACTGTTTTTT. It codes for CASSRASAEKLFF.

The DNA for the CDR3 is TGCGCCAGCAGCCCAGGGAGAGTTGAGACTAGCTTTACCGGGGAGCTGTTTTTT. Protein: CASSPGRVETSFTGELFF. The gene calls are TRBV4-3 and TRBJ2-2; 7 nucleotides line up with TRBD2. Germline CDR1 reads LGHNA; CDR2 reads YSLEER. This CDR3 region has 18 residues. J was trimmed by 5 bases and V by 4 bases; bases with no gene match: 16.

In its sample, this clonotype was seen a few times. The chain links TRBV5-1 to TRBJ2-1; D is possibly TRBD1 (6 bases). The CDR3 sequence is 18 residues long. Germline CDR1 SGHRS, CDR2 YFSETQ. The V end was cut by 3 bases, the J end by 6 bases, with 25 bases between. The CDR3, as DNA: TGCGCCAGCAGCTGGACAACAGGGCGGACCTCACATTTCAATGAGCAGTTCTTC. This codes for CASSWTTGRTSHFNEQFF. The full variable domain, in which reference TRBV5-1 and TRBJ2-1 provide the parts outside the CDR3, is KAGVTQTPRYLIKTRGQQVTLSCSPISGHRSVSWYQQTPGQGLQFLFEYFSETQRNKGNFPGRFSGRQFSNSRSEMNVSTLELGDSALYLCASSWTTGRTSHFNEQFFGPGTRLTVL.

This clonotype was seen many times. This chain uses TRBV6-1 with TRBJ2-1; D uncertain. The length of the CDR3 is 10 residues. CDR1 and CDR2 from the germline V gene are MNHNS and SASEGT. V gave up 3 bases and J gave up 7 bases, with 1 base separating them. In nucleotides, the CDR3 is TGTGCCAGCAGTGAGAATGAGCAGTTCTTC. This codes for CASSENEQFF.

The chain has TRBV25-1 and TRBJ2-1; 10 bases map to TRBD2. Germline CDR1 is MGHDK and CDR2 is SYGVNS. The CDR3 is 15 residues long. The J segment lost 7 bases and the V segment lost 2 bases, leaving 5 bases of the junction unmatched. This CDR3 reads CASSEPSGSYNEQFF. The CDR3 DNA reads TGTGCCAGCAGTGAACCTAGCGGGAGTTATAATGAGCAGTTCTTC.

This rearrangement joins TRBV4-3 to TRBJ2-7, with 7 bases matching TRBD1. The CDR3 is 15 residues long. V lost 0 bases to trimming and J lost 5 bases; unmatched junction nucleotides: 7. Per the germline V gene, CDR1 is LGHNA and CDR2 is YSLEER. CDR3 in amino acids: CASSQEGDSYDEQYF. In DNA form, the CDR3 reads TGCGCCAGCAGCCAAGAAGGGGACAGTTACGACGAGCAGTACTTC.

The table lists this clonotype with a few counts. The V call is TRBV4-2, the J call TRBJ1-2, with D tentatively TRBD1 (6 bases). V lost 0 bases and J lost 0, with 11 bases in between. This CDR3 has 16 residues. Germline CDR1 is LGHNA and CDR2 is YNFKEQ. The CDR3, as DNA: TGTGCCAGCAGCCAAGATTTGAGGACAGCTAACTATGGCTACACCTTC. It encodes CASSQDLRTANYGYTF.

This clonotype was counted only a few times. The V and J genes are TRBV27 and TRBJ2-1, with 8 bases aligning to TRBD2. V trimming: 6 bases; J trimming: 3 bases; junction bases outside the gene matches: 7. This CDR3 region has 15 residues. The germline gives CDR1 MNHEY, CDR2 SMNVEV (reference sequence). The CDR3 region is CASRLSGTNYNEQFF. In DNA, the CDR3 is TGTGCCAGCAGGCTTAGCGGGACTAACTACAATGAGCAGTTCTTC.

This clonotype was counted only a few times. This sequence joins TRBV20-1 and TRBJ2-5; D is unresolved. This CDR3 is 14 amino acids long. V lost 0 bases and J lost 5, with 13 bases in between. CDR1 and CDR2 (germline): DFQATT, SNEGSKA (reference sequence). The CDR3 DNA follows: TGCAGTGCTAGAGATCAAAACCAGTTGGAGACCCAGTACTTC. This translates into CSARDQNQLETQYF.